This entry lists 5 T cell receptor beta chains sequenced from one sample in a study of cytomegalovirus exposure and HLA in healthy donors. 60 Vbeta and 13 Jbeta primers were used in PCR. Assay used: immunoSEQ multiplex PCR; TCRdb lists only in-frame clones, some missing. The table has around 150,000 clones, 60% to 80% seen once. The sequencing sample was made of PBMCs. Receptor source: a man over 45 in good health and CMV-seropositive.

This chain connects TRBV4-1 to TRBJ1-2; unclear D gene. Germline CDR1 and CDR2: MGHRA and YSYEKL. The CDR3 is 13 residues long. Deletions cut 0 bases from V and 8 bases from J, with 10 bases between. This chain's CDR3 is CASSQDRGNGYTF. The CDR3 DNA follows: TGCGCCAGCAGCCAAGATCGCGGCAACGGCTACACCTTC.

Here the CDR3 reads CASSLGQGLTYEQYF. The CDR3 DNA reads as TGTGCCAGCAGCCTTGGACAGGGGCTCACCTACGAGCAGTACTTC. The V and J genes are TRBV11-2 and TRBJ2-7, with TRBD1 matching over 9 bases. The V gene end was trimmed by 5 bases and the J gene end by 2 bases; junction bases not matched to a gene: 7. The CDR3 contains 15 residues. Germline CDR1 and CDR2: SGHAT and FQNNGV.

The rearrangement uses TRBV18 and TRBJ1-2; TRBD1 aligns across 10 bases. Looked up from germline, CDR1 is KGHSH and CDR2 is LQKENI. V was pared by 3 bases and J by 14 bases, with 6 bases of the junction left unmatched. The CDR3 runs to 12 residues. The CDR3 is CASSPGQGPGTF. The CDR3 region has the DNA TGTGCCAGCTCACCGGGACAGGGGCCGGGGACCTTC.

V is TRBV6-5 and J is TRBJ2-2; 7 nucleotides match TRBD2. This CDR3 is 15 amino acids long. The V gene end was trimmed by 5 bases and the J gene end by 6 bases; junction bases not matched to a gene: 9. Germline CDR1 is MNHEY and CDR2 is SVGAGI. The CDR3 sequence is CASSTPRTRAGELFF. The CDR3 region has the DNA TGTGCCAGCAGTACCCCTAGGACTAGAGCCGGGGAGCTGTTTTTT.

On this clone: Compared with germline, one end of the junction differs, possibly owing to a read error. V and J are TRBV10-3 and TRBJ2-1; TRBD2 is a possible D gene (7 bases). Germline V lookup: CDR1 ENHRY, CDR2 SYGVKD. The CDR3 contains 18 residues. The CDR3 DNA reads as TGTGCCATCAGTGAGTCTATTCTTGCGGGGGACACTTACAGTGAGCAGTTCTTC. Residues: CAISESILAGDTYSEQFF.